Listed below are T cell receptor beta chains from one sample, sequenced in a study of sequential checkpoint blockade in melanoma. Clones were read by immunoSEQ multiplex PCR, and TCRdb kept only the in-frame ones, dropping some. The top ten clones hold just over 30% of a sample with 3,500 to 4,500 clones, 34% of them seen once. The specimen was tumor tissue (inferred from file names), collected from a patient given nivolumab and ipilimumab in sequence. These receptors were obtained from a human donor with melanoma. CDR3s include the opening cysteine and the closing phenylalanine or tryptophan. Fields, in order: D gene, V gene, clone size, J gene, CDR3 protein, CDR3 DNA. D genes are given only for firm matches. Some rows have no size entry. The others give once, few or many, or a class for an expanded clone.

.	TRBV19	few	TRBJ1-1	CASSRDGNTEAFF	TGTGCCAGTAGTCGGGACGGGAACACTGAAGCTTTCTTT
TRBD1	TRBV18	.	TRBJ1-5	CASSPDRGGNQPQHF	TGTGCCAGCTCACCAGACAGGGGAGGCAATCAGCCCCAGCATTTT
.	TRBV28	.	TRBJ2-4	CASTPPKNIQYF	TGTGCCAGCACGCCTCCCAAAAACATTCAGTACTTC
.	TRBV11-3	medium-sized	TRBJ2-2	CASSLANWLTYTGELFF	TGTGCCAGCAGCTTGGCCAACTGGTTGACCTACACCGGGGAGCTGTTTTTT
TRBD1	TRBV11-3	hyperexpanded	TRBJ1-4	CASSSRDSYNEKLFF	TGTGCCAGCAGCTCCCGGGACAGCTATAATGAAAAACTGTTTTTT
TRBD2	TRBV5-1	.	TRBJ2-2	CASSTGLANTGELFF	TGCGCCAGCAGCACGGGACTAGCGAACACCGGGGAGCTGTTTTTT
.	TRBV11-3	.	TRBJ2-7	CASSSALAGASEQYF	TGTGCCAGCAGCTCGGCCTTGGCAGGGGCCAGCGAGCAGTACTTC
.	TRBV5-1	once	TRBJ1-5	CASSQDRGFSNQPQHF	TGCGCCAGCAGCCAAGATCGCGGGTTTAGCAATCAGCCCCAGCATTTT
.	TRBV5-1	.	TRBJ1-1	CASSLAGAGKGTEAFF	TGCGCCAGCAGCTTGGCGGGGGCTGGGAAGGGTACTGAAGCTTTCTTT
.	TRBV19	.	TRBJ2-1	CASSIFGVPSYNEQFF	TGTGCCAGTAGTATTTTTGGGGTACCCTCCTACAATGAGCAGTTCTTC
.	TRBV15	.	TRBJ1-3	CATSRAGPRNTIYF	TGTGCCACCAGCAGAGCTGGGCCGCGAAACACCATATATTTT
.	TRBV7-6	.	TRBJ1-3	CASSQDQVGNTIYF	TGTGCCAGCAGCCAAGATCAGGTTGGAAACACCATATATTTT
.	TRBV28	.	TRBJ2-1	CASSPTGTRYNEQFF	TGTGCCAGCAGTCCCACAGGTACCCGATACAATGAGCAGTTCTTC
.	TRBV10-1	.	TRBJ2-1	CASSEPGTGMPSGPYNEQFF	TGCGCCAGCAGTGAGCCGGGGACAGGGATGCCTAGCGGGCCTTACAATGAGCAGTTCTTC
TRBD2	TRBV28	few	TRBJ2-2	CASSLAGVNTGELFF	TGTGCCAGCAGTTTAGCGGGAGTAAATACCGGGGAGCTGTTTTTT
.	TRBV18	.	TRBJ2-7	CASSPSIHGDSYEQYF	TGTGCCAGCTCACCGTCAATCCATGGAGATTCCTACGAGCAGTACTTC
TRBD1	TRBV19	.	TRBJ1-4	CASSTQGAGEKLFF	TGTGCCAGTAGTACTCAGGGGGCCGGTGAAAAACTGTTTTTT
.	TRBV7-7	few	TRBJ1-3	CASSQGLESGNTIYF	TGTGCCAGCAGCCAAGGTCTTGAATCCGGAAACACCATATATTTT
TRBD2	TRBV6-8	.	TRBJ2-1	CAISQKGLAGDNEQFF	TGTGCCATCAGTCAAAAAGGACTAGCGGGAGACAATGAGCAGTTCTTC
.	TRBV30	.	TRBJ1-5	CAWSFGVGGPQHF	TGTGCCTGGAGTTTTGGGGTTGGGGGGCCCCAGCATTTT
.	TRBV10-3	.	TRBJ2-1	CAARRQEDNEQFF	TGTGCCGCACGGCGACAGGAAGACAATGAGCAGTTCTTC
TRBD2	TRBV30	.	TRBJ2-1	CAWTRGGSVYEQFF	TGTGCCTGGACCCGAGGCGGGAGTGTCTATGAGCAGTTCTTC
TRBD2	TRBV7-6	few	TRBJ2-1	CASSFRTSGRINEQFF	TGTGCCAGCAGCTTTCGGACTAGCGGGAGGATCAATGAGCAGTTCTTC
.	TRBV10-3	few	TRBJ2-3	CAISESGGGGTDTQYF	TGTGCCATCAGTGAGTCGGGAGGAGGGGGCACAGATACGCAGTATTTT
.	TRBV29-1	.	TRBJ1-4	CSVERGDGEKLFF	TGCAGCGTTGAACGGGGGGACGGTGAAAAACTGTTTTTT
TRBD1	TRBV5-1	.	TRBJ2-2	CASSLEGTGAGELFF	TGCGCCAGCAGCTTGGAGGGGACAGGGGCCGGGGAGCTGTTTTTT
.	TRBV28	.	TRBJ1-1	CASSFVRENTEAFF	TGTGCCAGCAGTTTTGTTAGGGAGAACACTGAAGCTTTCTTT
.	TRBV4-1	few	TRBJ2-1	CASSQPISGNYNEQFF	TGCGCCAGCAGCCAACCTATTAGCGGCAACTACAATGAGCAGTTCTTC
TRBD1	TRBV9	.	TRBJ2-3	CASTHGTGRADTQYF	TGTGCCAGCACTCACGGGACAGGGCGGGCAGATACGCAGTATTTT
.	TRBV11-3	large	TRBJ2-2	CASDARPTANTGELFF	TGTGCCAGCGACGCCAGGCCTACGGCGAACACCGGGGAGCTGTTTTTT
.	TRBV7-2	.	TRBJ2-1	CASSPSFYNEQFF	TGTGCCAGCAGCCCTTCTTTCTACAATGAGCAGTTCTTC
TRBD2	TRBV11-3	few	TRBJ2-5	CASSPGTSSKTQYF	TGTGCCAGCAGCCCCGGGACTAGCAGCAAGACCCAGTACTTC
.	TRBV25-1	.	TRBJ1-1	CASSESAAWNTEAFF	TGTGCCAGCAGTGAATCGGCGGCCTGGAACACTGAAGCTTTCTTT
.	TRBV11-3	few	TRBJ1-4	CASSLDTTAGGEKLFF	TGTGCCAGCAGCTTAGATACGACTGCCGGGGGTGAAAAACTGTTTTTT
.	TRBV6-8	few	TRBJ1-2	CASSYSRVYGYTF	TGTGCCAGCAGTTACTCGAGAGTCTATGGCTACACCTTC
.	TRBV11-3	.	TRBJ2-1	CASSDLDFPNEQFF	TGTGCCAGCAGCGACCTCGATTTTCCCAATGAGCAGTTCTTC
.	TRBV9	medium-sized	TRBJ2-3	CASSVGGLPWDTQYF	TGTGCCAGCAGCGTAGGGGGACTCCCATGGGATACGCAGTATTTT
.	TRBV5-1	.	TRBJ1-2	CASSLATGFNYGYTF	TGCGCCAGCAGCTTGGCCACAGGGTTTAACTATGGCTACACCTTC
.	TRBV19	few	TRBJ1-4	CASSIVDAEKLFF	TGTGCCAGTAGTATAGTTGATGCTGAAAAACTGTTTTTT
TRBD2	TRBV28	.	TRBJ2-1	CASSGKGLADTYNEQFF	TGTGCCAGCAGCGGAAAGGGACTAGCGGACACATACAATGAGCAGTTCTTC
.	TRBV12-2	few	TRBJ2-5	CASRLVVELQETQYF	TGTGCAAGTCGCTTAGTGGTGGAGCTCCAAGAGACCCAGTACTTC
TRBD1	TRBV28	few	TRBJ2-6	CASRDRGTGGANVLTF	TGTGCCAGCCGGGACAGGGGAACCGGAGGGGCCAACGTCCTGACTTTC
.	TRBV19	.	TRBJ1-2	CASSPNYGYTF	TGTGCCAGTAGTCCTAACTATGGCTACACCTTC
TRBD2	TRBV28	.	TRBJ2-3	CASSFSGRATDTQYF	TGTGCCAGCAGTTTTAGCGGGAGGGCCACAGATACGCAGTATTTT
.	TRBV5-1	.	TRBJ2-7	CASSLAVGTPSEQYF	TGCGCCAGCAGCTTGGCCGTAGGGACACCCTCCGAGCAGTACTTC
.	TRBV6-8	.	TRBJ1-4	CASSYTGVVGKLFF	TGTGCCAGCAGTTACACGGGGGTCGTAGGAAAACTGTTTTTT
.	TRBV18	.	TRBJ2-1	CASSPLGTRLVEQFF	TGTGCCAGCTCACCACTCGGGACTCGCCTTGTTGAGCAGTTCTTC
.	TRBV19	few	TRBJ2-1	CASSILPLAWYEQFF	TGTGCCAGTAGTATACTCCCACTAGCCTGGTATGAGCAGTTCTTC
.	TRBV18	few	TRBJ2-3	CASSSGLSRDTQYF	TGTGCCAGCTCGTCGGGACTCTCGAGAGATACGCAGTATTTT
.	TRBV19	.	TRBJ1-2	CASSIRDGRVYNYGYTF	TGTGCCAGTAGTATCCGTGACGGACGAGTCTATAACTATGGCTACACCTTC
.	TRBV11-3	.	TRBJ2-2	CASSSRGQQNTGELFF	TGTGCCAGCAGCTCTCGGGGACAACAGAACACCGGGGAGCTGTTTTTT
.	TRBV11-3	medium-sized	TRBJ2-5	CASSLDTLGETQYF	TGTGCCAGCAGCTTGGATACACTGGGGGAGACCCAGTACTTC